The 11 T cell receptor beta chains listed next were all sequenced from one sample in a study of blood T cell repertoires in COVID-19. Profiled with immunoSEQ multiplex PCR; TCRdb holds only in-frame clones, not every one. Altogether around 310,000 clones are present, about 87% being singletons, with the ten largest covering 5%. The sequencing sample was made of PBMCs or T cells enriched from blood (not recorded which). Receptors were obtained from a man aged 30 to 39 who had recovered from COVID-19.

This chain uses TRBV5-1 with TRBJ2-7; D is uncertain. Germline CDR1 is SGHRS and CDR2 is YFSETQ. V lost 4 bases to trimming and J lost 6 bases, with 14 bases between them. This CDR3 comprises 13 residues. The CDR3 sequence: CASSPEPQTEQYF. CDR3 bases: TGCGCCAGCAGCCCCGAGCCACAGACCGAGCAGTACTTC.

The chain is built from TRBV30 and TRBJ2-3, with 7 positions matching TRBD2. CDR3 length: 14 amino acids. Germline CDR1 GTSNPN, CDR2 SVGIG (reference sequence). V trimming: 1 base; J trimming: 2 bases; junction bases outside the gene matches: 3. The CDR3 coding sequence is TGTGCCTGGAGTGGAGCGGGGACCACAGATACGCAGTATTTT. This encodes CAWSGAGTTDTQYF.

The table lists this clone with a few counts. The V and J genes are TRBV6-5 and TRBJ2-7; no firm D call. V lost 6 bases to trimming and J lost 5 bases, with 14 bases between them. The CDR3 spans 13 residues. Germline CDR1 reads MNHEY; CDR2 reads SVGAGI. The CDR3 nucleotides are TGTGCCAGCAGGACCCCGACTGAGCACGAGCAGTACTTC. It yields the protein CASRTPTEHEQYF.

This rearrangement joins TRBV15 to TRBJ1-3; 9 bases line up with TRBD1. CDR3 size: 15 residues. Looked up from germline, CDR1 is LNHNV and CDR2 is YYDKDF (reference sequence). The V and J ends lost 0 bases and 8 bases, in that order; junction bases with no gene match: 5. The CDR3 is CATSRDPGQGHTIYF. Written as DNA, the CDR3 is TGTGCCACCAGCAGAGATCCGGGACAGGGCCACACCATATATTTT.

In DNA form, the CDR3 reads TGTGCCAGCAGCGGAGGAACTAGCGGGGGGCGCACAGATACGCAGTATTTT. Translated, it gives CASSGGTSGGRTDTQYF. The V and J genes are TRBV9 and TRBJ2-3, with 12 nucleotides matching TRBD2. The length of the CDR3 is 17 residues. Germline lookup yields CDR1 SGDLS and CDR2 YYNGEE. V lost 3 bases and J lost 1; bases outside the gene matches: 6. The full variable domain, completed using reference TRBV9 and TRBJ2-3, is DSGVTQTPKHLITATGQRVTLRCSPRSGDLSVYWYQQSLDQGLQFLIQYYNGEERAKGNILERFSAQQFPDLHSELNLSSLELGDSALYFCASSGGTSGGRTDTQYFGPGTRLTVL.

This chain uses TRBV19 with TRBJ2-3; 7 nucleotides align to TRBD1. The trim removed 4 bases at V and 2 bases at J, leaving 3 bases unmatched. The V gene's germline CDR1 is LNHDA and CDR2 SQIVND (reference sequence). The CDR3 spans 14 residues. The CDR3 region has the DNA TGTGCCAGTAGTAACGACAGGGCCACAGATACGCAGTATTTT. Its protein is CASSNDRATDTQYF.

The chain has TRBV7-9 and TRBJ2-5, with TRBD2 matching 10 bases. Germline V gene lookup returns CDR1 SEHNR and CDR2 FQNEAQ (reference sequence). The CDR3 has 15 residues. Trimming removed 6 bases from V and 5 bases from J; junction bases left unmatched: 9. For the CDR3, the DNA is TGTGCCAGCAGGTCTAGCGGGGGCTCAATGGAGACCCAGTACTTC. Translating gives CASRSSGGSMETQYF.

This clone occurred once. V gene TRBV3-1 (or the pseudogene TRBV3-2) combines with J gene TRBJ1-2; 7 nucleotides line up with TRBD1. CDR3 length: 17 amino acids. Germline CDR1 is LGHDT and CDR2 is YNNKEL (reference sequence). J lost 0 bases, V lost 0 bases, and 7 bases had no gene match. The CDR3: CASSQEADRPPNYGYTF. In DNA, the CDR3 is TGTGCCAGCAGCCAAGAGGCGGACAGGCCGCCTAACTATGGCTACACCTTC.

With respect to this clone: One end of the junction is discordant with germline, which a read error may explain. CDR3 loop: CASSLSGQGVLFF. In DNA form, the CDR3 reads TGTGCCAGCAGTTTATCGGGACAGGGGGTGCTGTTTTTT. The chain recombines TRBV27 with TRBJ2-2; TRBD1 matches 11 bases. This CDR3 region has 13 residues. Germline-derived CDR1 and CDR2 are MNHEY and SMNVEV (reference sequence).

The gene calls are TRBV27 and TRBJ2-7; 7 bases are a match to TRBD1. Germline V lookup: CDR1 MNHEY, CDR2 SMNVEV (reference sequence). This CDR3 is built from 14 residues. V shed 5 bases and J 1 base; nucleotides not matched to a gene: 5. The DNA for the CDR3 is TGTGCCAGCAGTCCGGGACAGTGGTCCTACGAGCAGTACTTC. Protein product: CASSPGQWSYEQYF.

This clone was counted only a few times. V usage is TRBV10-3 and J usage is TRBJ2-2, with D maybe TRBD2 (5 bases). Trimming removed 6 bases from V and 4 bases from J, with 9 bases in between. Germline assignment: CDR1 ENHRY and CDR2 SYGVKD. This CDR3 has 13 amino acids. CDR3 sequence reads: CAIRPGGTGELFF. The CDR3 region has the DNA TGTGCCATCAGACCCGGAGGCACCGGGGAGCTGTTTTTT.